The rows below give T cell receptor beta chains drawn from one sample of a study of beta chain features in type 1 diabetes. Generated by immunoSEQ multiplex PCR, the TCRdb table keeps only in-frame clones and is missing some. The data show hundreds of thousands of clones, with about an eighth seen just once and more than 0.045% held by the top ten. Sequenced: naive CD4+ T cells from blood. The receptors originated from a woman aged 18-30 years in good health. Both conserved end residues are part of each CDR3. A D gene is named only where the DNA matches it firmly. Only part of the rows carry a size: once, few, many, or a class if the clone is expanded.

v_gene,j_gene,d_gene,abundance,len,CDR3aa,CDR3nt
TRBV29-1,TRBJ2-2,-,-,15,CSVAYRVEDTGELFF,TGCAGCGTCGCATACAGGGTCGAGGACACCGGGGAGCTGTTTTTT
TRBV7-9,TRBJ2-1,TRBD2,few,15,CASSLVGASGTNRFF,TGTGCCAGCAGCTTAGTCGGCGCTAGCGGGACGAATAGGTTCTTC
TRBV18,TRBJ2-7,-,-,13,CASSHQGTYEQYF,TGTGCCAGCTCACATCAGGGGACCTACGAGCAGTACTTC
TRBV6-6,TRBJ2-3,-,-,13,CASSQWDRSEQYF,TGTGCCAGCAGTCAATGGGACCGAAGCGAGCAGTATTTT
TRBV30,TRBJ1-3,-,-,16,CAWGVGSRVSGNTIYF,TGTGCCTGGGGGGTCGGCAGCAGGGTATCCGGAAACACCATATATTTT
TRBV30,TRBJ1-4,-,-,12,CAWSVPDGKLFF,TGTGCCTGGAGTGTACCGGACGGAAAACTGTTTTTT
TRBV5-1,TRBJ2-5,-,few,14,CASSLSPPQETQYF,TGCGCCAGCAGCCTCAGCCCCCCGCAAGAGACCCAGTACTTC
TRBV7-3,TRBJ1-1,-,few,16,CASSLLRVGINTEAFF,TGTGCCAGCAGCTTATTACGGGTGGGGATTAACACTGAAGCTTTCTTT
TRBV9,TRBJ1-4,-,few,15,CASSTRTATNEKLFF,TGTGCCAGCAGCACTCGGACTGCAACTAATGAAAAACTGTTTTTT
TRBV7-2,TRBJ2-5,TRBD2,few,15,CASSSPVGGGETQYF,TGTGCCAGCAGCTCCCCCGTCGGGGGAGGGGAGACCCAGTACTTC
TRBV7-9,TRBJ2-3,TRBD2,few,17,CASSPLGGGTSTDTQYF,TGTGCCAGCAGCCCATTAGGCGGGGGAACTAGCACAGATACGCAGTATTTT
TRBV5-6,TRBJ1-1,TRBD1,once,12,CASSFPTGRAFF,TGTGCCAGCAGCTTCCCGACAGGGAGGGCTTTCTTT
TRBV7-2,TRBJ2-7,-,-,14,CASSGDAAESRQYF,TGTGCCAGCAGCGGAGACGCCGCCGAGTCCAGGCAGTACTTC
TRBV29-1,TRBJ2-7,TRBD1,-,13,CSGARDREAEQYF,TGCAGCGGCGCCCGCGACAGGGAAGCCGAGCAGTACTTC
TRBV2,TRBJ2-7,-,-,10,CASRSYEQYF,TGTGCCAGCAGGTCCTACGAGCAGTACTTC
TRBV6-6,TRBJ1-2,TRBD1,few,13,CASSQTGVRGYTF,TGTGCCAGCAGTCAGACAGGGGTACGAGGCTACACCTTC
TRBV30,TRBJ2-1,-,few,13,CAWSVLGMGEQFF,TGTGCCTGGAGTGTGTTGGGGATGGGTGAGCAGTTCTTC
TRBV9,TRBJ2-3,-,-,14,CASSPRLGADTQYF,TGTGCCAGCAGCCCGCGACTAGGGGCAGATACGCAGTATTTT
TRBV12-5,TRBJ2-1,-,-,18,CASGLANSGLGSYNEQFF,TGTGCTAGTGGTTTGGCCAATTCAGGGCTAGGATCCTACAATGAGCAGTTCTTC
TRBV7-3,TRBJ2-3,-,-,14,CASSLNPGTDTQYF,TGTGCCAGCAGCTTAAATCCGGGCACAGATACGCAGTATTTT
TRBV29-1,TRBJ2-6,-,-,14,CSVAGGSGANVLTF,TGCAGCGTGGCCGGGGGATCTGGGGCCAACGTCCTGACTTTC
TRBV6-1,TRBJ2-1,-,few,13,CASSAGPGNEQFF,TGTGCCAGCAGTGCCGGGCCAGGGAATGAGCAGTTCTTC
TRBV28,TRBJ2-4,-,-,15,CASSLPGIDKNIQYF,TGTGCCAGCAGTCTACCGGGCATTGACAAAAACATTCAGTACTTC
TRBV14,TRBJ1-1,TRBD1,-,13,CASSQNRGGEAFF,TGTGCCAGCAGCCAAAACAGGGGAGGTGAAGCTTTCTTT
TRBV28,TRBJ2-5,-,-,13,CASSSYRKETQYF,TGTGCCAGCAGTTCTTACCGGAAGGAGACCCAGTACTTC
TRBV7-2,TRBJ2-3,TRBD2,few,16,CASSSGLAKTLSTQYF,TGTGCCAGCAGCTCCGGACTAGCGAAAACCCTATCGACGCAGTATTTT
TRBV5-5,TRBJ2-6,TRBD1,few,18,CASSWGTGSLSGANVLTF,TGTGCCAGCAGCTGGGGGACAGGGTCCCTCTCTGGGGCCAACGTCCTGACTTTC
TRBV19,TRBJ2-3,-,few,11,CASSSADTQYF,TGTGCCAGTAGTAGCGCAGATACGCAGTATTTT
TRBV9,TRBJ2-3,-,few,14,CASSPRTLTDTQYF,TGTGCCAGCAGCCCCCGGACCCTCACAGATACGCAGTATTTT
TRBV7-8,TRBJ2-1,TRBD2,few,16,CASSPRLAGGPNEQFF,TGTGCCAGCAGCCCGCGACTAGCGGGAGGGCCTAATGAGCAGTTCTTC
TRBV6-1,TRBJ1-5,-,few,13,CASSEMQNQPQHF,TGTGCCAGCAGTGAAATGCAGAATCAGCCCCAGCATTTT
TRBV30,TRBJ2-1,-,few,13,CAWSVVPSGEQFF,TGTGCCTGGAGTGTAGTACCTTCGGGTGAGCAGTTCTTC
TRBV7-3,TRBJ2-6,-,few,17,CASSLRPPNSGANVLTF,TGTGCCAGCAGCTTAAGGCCCCCAAACTCTGGGGCCAACGTCCTGACTTTC
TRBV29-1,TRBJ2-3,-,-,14,CTAGGTINTDTQYF,TGCACGGCTGGCGGAACTATCAACACAGATACGCAGTATTTT